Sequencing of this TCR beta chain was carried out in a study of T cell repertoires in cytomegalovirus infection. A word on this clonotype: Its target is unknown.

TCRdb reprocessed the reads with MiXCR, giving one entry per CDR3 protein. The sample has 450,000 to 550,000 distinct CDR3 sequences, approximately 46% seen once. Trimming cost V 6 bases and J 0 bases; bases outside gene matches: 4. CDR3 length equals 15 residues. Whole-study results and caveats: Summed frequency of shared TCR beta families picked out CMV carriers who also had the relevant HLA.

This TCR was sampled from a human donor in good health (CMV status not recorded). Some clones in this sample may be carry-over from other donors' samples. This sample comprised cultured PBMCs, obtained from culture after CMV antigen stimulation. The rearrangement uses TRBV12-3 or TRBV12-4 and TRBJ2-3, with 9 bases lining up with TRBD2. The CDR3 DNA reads TGTGCCAGCAGGCGACTAGCGGATAGCACAGATACGCAGTATTTT. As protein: CASRRLADSTDTQYF.